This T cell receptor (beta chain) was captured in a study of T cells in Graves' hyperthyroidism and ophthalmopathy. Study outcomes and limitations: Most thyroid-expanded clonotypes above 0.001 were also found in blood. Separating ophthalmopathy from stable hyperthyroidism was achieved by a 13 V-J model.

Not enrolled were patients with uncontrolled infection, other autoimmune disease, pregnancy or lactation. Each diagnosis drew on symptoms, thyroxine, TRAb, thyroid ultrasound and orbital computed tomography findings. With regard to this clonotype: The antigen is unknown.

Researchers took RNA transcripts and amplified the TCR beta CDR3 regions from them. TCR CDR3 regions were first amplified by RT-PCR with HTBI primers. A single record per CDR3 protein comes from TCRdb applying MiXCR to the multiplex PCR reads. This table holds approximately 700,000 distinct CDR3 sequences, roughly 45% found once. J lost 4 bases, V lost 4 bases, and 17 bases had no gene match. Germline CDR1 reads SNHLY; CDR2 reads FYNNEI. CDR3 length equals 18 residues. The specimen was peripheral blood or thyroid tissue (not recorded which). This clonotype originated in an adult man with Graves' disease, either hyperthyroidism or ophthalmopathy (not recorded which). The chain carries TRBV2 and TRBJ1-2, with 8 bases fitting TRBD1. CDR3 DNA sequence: TGTGCCAGCAGTGGCCGTCTCCCCAAACGACAGGGGATCTATGGCTACACCTTC. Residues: CASSGRLPKRQGIYGYTF.